A selection of T cell receptor beta chains follows, all from one sample in a study of beta chain features in type 1 diabetes. TCRdb's copy holds only in-frame clones and misses some; the assay was immunoSEQ multiplex PCR. Among roughly 160,000 clones, 6.5% to 8.5% were seen once, and the ten largest hold around 0.5%. The specimen was central memory CD4+ T cells from blood. The receptors were sampled from a man younger than 35 with type 1 diabetes. Both conserved end residues are part of each CDR3. A D gene is named only where the DNA matches it firmly. Only part of the rows carry a size: once, few, many, or a class if the clone is expanded.

d_gene | j_gene | abundance | v_gene | CDR3aa | CDR3nt
TRBD1 | TRBJ2-5 | few | TRBV7-2 | CASSTTQGAETQYF | TGTGCCAGCAGCACCACACAGGGGGCAGAGACCCAGTACTTC
TRBD1 | TRBJ2-2 | . | TRBV7-2 | CASSLFQGANTGELFF | TGTGCCAGCAGCTTATTTCAGGGGGCTAACACCGGGGAGCTGTTTTTT
. | TRBJ2-3 | . | TRBV27 | CASSGLREAGSDTQYF | TGTGCCAGCAGCGGCCTGCGCGAGGCGGGTTCAGATACGCAGTATTTT
. | TRBJ1-2 | few | TRBV28 | CASTSNPRSNYGYTF | TGTGCCAGCACCTCAAACCCCCGGTCTAACTATGGCTACACCTTC
. | TRBJ2-7 | few | TRBV28 | CASRAVREQYF | TGTGCCAGCAGAGCTGTACGCGAGCAGTACTTC
TRBD2 | TRBJ2-3 | . | TRBV10-3 | CAISGLAGGARDTQYF | TGTGCCATCAGTGGACTAGCGGGAGGGGCCAGGGATACGCAGTATTTT
. | TRBJ1-1 | few | TRBV11-2 | CASSFQGNTEAFF | TGTGCCAGCAGCTTTCAGGGGAACACTGAAGCTTTCTTT
. | TRBJ2-1 | few | TRBV6-5 | CASSSTPRFGQFF | TGTGCCAGCAGTTCAACCCCTAGGTTTGGGCAGTTCTTC
TRBD1 | TRBJ1-2 | . | TRBV4-1 | CASSQDGQGDGYTF | TGCGCCAGCAGCCAAGACGGACAGGGCGATGGCTACACCTTC
. | TRBJ2-1 | many | TRBV5-4 | CASSLRYPNGEQFF | TGTGCCAGCAGCTTAAGGTACCCCAACGGGGAGCAGTTCTTC
. | TRBJ2-1 | . | TRBV19 | CASSRRGRNNEQFF | TGTGCCAGTAGTCGAAGGGGAAGGAACAATGAGCAGTTCTTC
. | TRBJ1-5 | few | TRBV19 | CASSIRGDQPQHF | TGTGCCAGTAGTATCCGGGGGGATCAGCCCCAGCATTTT
TRBD2 | TRBJ2-1 | few | TRBV11-2 | CASSLAGGTPYNEQFF | TGTGCCAGCAGCTTAGCGGGGGGGACCCCATACAATGAGCAGTTCTTC
. | TRBJ1-5 | . | TRBV5-6 | CASSFLNQPQHF | TGTGCCAGCAGCTTCCTCAATCAGCCCCAGCATTTT
TRBD2 | TRBJ2-5 | few | TRBV6-5 | CASSPPGGETQYF | TGTGCCAGCAGTCCTCCGGGGGGAGAGACCCAGTACTTC
TRBD2 | TRBJ2-7 | few | TRBV10-1 | CASSESSAGRIYEQYF | TGCGCCAGCAGTGAGTCGTCAGCGGGGAGGATCTACGAGCAGTACTTC
. | TRBJ1-5 | few | TRBV7-9 | CASSFDEGQPQHF | TGTGCCAGCAGTTTCGACGAGGGCCAGCCCCAGCATTTT
TRBD1 | TRBJ1-1 | few | TRBV2 | CASDRDRNTEAFF | TGTGCCAGCGACCGGGACAGGAACACTGAAGCTTTCTTT
TRBD1 | TRBJ2-5 | . | TRBV11-2 | CASTQDRGGQETQYF | TGTGCCAGCACCCAGGACAGGGGAGGCCAAGAGACCCAGTACTTC
TRBD1 | TRBJ1-2 | few | TRBV2 | CASNVRDSYGYTF | TGTGCCAGCAACGTCCGGGACAGCTATGGCTACACCTTC
. | TRBJ2-7 | . | TRBV9 | CASSLGPEGSGYEQYF | TGTGCCAGCAGCCTCGGACCGGAAGGGAGCGGGTACGAGCAGTACTTC
. | TRBJ1-1 | few | TRBV18 | CASSPHFPGHQNTEAFF | TGTGCCAGCTCACCCCATTTCCCGGGACACCAGAACACTGAAGCTTTCTTT
. | TRBJ1-2 | few | TRBV5-5 | CASSPDNSYGYTF | TGTGCCAGCAGCCCCGATAACAGCTATGGCTACACCTTC
TRBD1 | TRBJ2-1 | few | TRBV15 | CATSRRTGALNEQFF | TGTGCCACCAGCAGGCGGACAGGGGCTCTCAATGAGCAGTTCTTC
. | TRBJ2-7 | . | TRBV5-6 | CASSQRDSWRQYF | TGTGCCAGCAGCCAAAGGGACTCCTGGAGGCAGTACTTC
TRBD2 | TRBJ2-5 | few | TRBV9 | CASSPATSGVETQYF | TGTGCCAGCAGCCCCGCGACTAGCGGGGTGGAGACCCAGTACTTC
. | TRBJ1-1 | . | TRBV30 | CAWSGLPMNTEAFF | TGTGCCTGGAGTGGACTGCCAATGAACACTGAAGCTTTCTTT
TRBD2 | TRBJ2-3 | few | TRBV28 | CASSLGQLAGGSTDTQYF | TGTGCCAGCAGTTTGGGGCAACTAGCGGGGGGTAGCACAGATACGCAGTATTTT
TRBD2 | TRBJ2-7 | few | TRBV13 | CASSLRTSGGQGEQYF | TGTGCCAGCAGCCTTAGGACTAGCGGGGGCCAGGGGGAGCAGTACTTC
. | TRBJ2-2 | . | TRBV7-2 | CASSFRGGELFF | TGTGCCAGCAGCTTTAGGGGAGGGGAGCTGTTTTTT
TRBD1 | TRBJ2-1 | . | TRBV7-8 | CASSLDAQGVTNEQFF | TGTGCCAGCAGCTTAGACGCACAGGGGGTCACCAATGAGCAGTTCTTC
TRBD2 | TRBJ2-1 | few | TRBV7-8 | CASSFGLAGAGQFF | TGTGCCAGCAGCTTCGGCCTAGCGGGAGCCGGGCAGTTCTTC
TRBD2 | TRBJ2-1 | . | TRBV6-6 | CASSGTSGGANEQFF | TGTGCCAGCAGTGGGACTAGCGGGGGGGCCAATGAGCAGTTCTTC
. | TRBJ2-7 | . | TRBV30 | CAWSVGSYEQYF | TGTGCCTGGAGTGTCGGTTCCTACGAGCAGTACTTC
. | TRBJ2-5 | few | TRBV7-9 | CASSLYGSETQYF | TGTGCCAGCAGCTTGTACGGGTCCGAGACCCAGTACTTC
. | TRBJ1-4 | . | TRBV27 | CASSLRRNNEKLFF | TGTGCCAGCAGTTTGCGGCGGAATAATGAAAAACTGTTTTTT